This T cell receptor (beta chain) was captured by sequencing in a study of blood T cell repertoires in COVID-19. Across the whole study: Some COVID-19 samples were acute and others convalescent; all came from the United States, Italy and Spain. T cells, B-cell-depleted T cells, or PBMCs provided the cDNA or gDNA that served as material.

The CDR3 contains 17 residues. Germline lookup yields CDR1 SGHAT and CDR2 FQNNGV. V was cut by 0 bases and J by 4 bases, with 19 bases left in between. Source study methods: Amplifying reference gene primers gave estimates of nucleated cell counts. TCRdb's table, derived via immunoSEQ multiplex PCR, lists solely in-frame clones and lacks some. The V and J calls and the clone size are those of that table, but D and trimming were determined from the DNA. Of roughly 150,000 clones in the sample, around 89% were seen once. This chain uses TRBV11-2 with TRBJ2-7; possibly TRBD1 for D (6 bases). Sequencing was performed on peripheral blood. The receptor was isolated from a man in his 60s with acute or convalescent COVID-19. For the CDR3, the DNA is TGTGCCAGCAGCTTAGACCCCCCAGGGGCGTTCTTTTACGAGCAGTACTTC. This sequence encodes CASSLDPPGAFFYEQYF.